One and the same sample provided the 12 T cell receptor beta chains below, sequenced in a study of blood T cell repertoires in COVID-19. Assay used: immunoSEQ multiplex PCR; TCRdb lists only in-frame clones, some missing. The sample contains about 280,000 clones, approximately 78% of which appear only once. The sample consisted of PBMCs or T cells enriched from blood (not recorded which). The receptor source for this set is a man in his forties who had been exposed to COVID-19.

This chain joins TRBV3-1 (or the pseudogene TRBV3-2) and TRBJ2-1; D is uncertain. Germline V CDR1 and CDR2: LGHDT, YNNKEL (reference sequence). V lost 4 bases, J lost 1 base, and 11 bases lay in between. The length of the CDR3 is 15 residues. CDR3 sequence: CASSPTGPSYNEQFF. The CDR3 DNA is TGTGCCAGCAGCCCCACCGGTCCTTCCTACAATGAGCAGTTCTTC.

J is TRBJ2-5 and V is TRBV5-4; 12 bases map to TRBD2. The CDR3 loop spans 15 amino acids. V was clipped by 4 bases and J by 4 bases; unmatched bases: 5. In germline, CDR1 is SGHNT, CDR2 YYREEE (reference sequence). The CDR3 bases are TGTGCCAGCAGCCCTAGCGGGAGGGCCGCAGAGACCCAGTACTTC. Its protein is CASSPSGRAAETQYF.

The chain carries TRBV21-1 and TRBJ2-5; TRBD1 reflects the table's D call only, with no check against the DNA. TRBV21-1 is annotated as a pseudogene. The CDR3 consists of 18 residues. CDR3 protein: CASSKYQILDRKQETQYF. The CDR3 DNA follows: TGTGCCAGCAGCAAATATCAGATCTTGGACAGGAAACAAGAGACCCAGTACTTC.

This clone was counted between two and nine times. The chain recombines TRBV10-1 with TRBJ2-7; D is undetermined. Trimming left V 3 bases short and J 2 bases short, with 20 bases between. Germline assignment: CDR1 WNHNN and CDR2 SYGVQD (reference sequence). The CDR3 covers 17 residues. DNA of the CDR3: TGCGCCAGCAGTGATGGTCCACTAACTTATGATACCTACGAGCAGTACTTC. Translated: CASSDGPLTYDTYEQYF.

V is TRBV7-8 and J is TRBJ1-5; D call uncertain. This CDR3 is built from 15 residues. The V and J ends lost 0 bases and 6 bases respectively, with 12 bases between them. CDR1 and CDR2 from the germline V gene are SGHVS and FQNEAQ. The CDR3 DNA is TGTGCCAGCAGCTTAGCAGGACTTGTGGGTCAGCCCCAGCATTTT. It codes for CASSLAGLVGQPQHF.

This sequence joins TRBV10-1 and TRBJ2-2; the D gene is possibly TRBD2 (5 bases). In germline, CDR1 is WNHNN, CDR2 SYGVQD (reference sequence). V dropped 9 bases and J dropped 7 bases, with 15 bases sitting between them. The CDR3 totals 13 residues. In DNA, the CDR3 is TGCGCCAGTGGGAGTTTGGGTAGCGGGGAGCTGTTTTTT. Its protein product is CASGSLGSGELFF.

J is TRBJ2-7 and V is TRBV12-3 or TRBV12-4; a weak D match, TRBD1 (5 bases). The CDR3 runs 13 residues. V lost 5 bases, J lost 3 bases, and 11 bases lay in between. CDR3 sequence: CASSPRTFYEQYF. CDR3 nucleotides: TGTGCCAGCAGTCCAAGGACATTCTACGAGCAGTACTTC.

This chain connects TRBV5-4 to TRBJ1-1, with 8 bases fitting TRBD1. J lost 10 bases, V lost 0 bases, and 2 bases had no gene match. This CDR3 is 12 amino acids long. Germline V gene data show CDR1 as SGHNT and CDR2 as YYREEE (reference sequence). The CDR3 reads CASSLGTGRAFF. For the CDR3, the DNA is TGTGCCAGCAGCTTGGGGACAGGGCGAGCTTTCTTT.

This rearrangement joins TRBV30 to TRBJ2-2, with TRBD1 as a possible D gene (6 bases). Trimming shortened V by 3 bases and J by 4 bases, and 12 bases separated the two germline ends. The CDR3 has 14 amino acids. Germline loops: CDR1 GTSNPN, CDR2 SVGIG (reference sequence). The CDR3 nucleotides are TGTGCCTGGAGCGCAGGGGCGGTCACCGGGGAGCTGTTTTTT. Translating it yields CAWSAGAVTGELFF.

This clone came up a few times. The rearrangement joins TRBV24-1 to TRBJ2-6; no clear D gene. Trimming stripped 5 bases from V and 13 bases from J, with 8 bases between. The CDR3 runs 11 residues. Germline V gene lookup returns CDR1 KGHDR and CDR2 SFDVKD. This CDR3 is CATSVTEVLTF. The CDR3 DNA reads TGTGCCACCAGTGTTACCGAGGTCCTGACTTTC.

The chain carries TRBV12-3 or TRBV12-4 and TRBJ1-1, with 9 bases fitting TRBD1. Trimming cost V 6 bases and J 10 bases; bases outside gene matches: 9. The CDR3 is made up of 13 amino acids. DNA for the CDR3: TGTGCCAGCAGCCTCCGGGACAGGGATCGAGCTTTCTTT. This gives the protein CASSLRDRDRAFF.

CDR3 sequence: CASSHRQGAAFF. For the CDR3, the DNA is TGTGCCAGCAGCCACCGACAGGGAGCCGCTTTCTTT. The rearrangement links TRBV11-2 to TRBJ1-1; 7 positions agree with TRBD1. Germline trimming cut 5 bases from V and 11 bases from J; bases unmatched to any gene: 8. In germline, CDR1 is SGHAT, CDR2 FQNNGV. This CDR3 has 12 residues.